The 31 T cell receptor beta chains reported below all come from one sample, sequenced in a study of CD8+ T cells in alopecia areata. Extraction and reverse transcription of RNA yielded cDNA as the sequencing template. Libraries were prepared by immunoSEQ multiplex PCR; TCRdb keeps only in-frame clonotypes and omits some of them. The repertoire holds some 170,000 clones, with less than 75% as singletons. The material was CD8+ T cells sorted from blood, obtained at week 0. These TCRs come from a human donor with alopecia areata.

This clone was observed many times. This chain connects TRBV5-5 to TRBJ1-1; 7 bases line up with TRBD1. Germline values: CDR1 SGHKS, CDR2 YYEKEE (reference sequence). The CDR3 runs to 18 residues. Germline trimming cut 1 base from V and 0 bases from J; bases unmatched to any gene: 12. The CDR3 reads CASSLTIQGEIMNTEAFF. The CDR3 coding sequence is TGTGCCAGCAGCTTGACCATCCAGGGGGAAATCATGAACACTGAAGCTTTCTTT.

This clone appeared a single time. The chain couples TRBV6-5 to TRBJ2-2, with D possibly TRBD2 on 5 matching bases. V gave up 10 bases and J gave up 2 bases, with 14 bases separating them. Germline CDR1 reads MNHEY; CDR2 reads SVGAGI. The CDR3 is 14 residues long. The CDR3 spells CATRAVRNTGELFF. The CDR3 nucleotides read TGTGCCACTAGAGCGGTTCGAAACACCGGGGAGCTGTTTTTT.

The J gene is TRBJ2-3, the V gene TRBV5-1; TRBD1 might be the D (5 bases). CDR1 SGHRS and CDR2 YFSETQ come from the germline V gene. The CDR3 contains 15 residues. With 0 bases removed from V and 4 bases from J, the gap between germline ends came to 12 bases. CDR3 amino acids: CASSLAPGRADTQYF. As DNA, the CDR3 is TGCGCCAGCAGCTTGGCCCCAGGGCGCGCAGATACGCAGTATTTT.

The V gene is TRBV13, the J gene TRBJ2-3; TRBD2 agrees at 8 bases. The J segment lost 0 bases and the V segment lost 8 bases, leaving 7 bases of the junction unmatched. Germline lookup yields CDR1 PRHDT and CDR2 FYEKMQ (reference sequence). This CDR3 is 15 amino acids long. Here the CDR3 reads CASRGGLTSTDTQYF. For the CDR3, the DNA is TGTGCCAGCCGGGGGGGACTGACTAGCACAGATACGCAGTATTTT.

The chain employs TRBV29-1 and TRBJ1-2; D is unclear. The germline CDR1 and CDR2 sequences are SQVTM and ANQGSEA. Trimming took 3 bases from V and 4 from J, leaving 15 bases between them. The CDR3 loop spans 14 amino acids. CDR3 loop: CSVERRTVPYGYTF. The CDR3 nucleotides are TGCAGCGTTGAGAGGCGAACAGTCCCCTATGGCTACACCTTC.

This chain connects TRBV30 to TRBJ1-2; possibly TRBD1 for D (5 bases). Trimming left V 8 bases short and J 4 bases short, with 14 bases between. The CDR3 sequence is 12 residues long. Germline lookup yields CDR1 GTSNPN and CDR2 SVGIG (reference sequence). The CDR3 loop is CAGTGRTYGYTF. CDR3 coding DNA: TGTGCCGGGACGGGACGGACCTATGGCTACACCTTC.

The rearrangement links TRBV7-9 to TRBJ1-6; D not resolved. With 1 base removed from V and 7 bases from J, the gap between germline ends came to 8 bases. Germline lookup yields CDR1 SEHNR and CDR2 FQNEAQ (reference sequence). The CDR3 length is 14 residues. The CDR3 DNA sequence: TGTGCCAGCAGCTTAGGAGCTGGAAATTCACCCCTCCACTTT. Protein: CASSLGAGNSPLHF.

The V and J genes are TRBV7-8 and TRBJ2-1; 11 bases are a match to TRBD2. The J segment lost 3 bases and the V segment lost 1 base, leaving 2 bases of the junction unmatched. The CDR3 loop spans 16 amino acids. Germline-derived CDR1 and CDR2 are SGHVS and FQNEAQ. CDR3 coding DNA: TGTGCCAGCAGCTTAGGACTAGCGGGACACTACAATGAGCAGTTCTTC. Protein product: CASSLGLAGHYNEQFF.

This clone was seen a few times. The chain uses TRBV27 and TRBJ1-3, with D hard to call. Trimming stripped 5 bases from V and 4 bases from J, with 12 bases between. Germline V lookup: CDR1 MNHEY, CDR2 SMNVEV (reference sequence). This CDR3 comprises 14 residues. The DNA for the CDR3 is TGTGCCAGCAGTCGGGTGGGAAGAGGAAACACCATATATTTT. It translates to CASSRVGRGNTIYF.

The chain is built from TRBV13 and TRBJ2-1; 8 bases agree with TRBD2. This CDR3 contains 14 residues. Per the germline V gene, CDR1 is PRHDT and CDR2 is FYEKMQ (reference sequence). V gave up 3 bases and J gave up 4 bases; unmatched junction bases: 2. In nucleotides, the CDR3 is TGTGCCAGCAGCTTGGGCGGGGGGTACAATGAGCAGTTCTTC. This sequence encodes CASSLGGGYNEQFF.

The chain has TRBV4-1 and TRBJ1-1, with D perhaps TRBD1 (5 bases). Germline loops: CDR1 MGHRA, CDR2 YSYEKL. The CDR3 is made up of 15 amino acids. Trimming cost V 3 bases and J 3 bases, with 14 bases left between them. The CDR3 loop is CASSHGGDGDTEAFF. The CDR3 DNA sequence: TGCGCCAGCAGCCATGGAGGGGACGGGGACACTGAAGCTTTCTTT.

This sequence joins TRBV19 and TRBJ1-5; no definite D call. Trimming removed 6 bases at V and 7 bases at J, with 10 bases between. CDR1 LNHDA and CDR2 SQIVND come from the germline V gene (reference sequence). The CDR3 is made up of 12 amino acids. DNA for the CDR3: TGTGCCAGTAGGGGAGGTTTCCAGCCCCAGCATTTT. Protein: CASRGGFQPQHF.

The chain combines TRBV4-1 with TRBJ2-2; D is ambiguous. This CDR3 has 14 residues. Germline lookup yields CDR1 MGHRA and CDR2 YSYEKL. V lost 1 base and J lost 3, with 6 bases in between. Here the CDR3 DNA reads TGCGCCAGCAGCCAAGTTCCGGACACCGGGGAGCTGTTTTTT. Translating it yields CASSQVPDTGELFF.

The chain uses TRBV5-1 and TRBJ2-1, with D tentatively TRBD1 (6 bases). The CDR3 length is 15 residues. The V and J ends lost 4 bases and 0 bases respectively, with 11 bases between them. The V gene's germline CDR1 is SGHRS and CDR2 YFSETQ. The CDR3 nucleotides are TGCGCCAGCAGCGGACAGTTGAGCTCCTACAATGAGCAGTTCTTC. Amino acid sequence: CASSGQLSSYNEQFF. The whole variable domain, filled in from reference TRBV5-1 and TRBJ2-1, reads KAGVTQTPRYLIKTRGQQVTLSCSPISGHRSVSWYQQTPGQGLQFLFEYFSETQRNKGNFPGRFSGRQFSNSRSEMNVSTLELGDSALYLCASSGQLSSYNEQFFGPGTRLTVL.

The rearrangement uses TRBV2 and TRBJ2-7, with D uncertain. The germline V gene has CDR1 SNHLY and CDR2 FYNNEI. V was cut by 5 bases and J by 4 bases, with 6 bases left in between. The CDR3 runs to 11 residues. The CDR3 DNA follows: TGTGCCAGCAGTAACCATTACGAGCAGTACTTC. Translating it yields CASSNHYEQYF.

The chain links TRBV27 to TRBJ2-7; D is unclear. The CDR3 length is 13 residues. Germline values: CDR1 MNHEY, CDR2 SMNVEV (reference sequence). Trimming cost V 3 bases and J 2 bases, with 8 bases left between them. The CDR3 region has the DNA TGTGCCAGCAGTTTGAACACGGCCTACGAGCAGTACTTC. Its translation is CASSLNTAYEQYF.

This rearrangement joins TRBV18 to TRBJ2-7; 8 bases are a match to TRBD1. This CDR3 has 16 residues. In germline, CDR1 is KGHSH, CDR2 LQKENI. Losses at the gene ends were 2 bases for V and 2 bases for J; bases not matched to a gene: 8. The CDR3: CASSPFTTGGTYEQYF. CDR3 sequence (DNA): TGTGCCAGCTCACCATTTACTACAGGGGGTACCTACGAGCAGTACTTC.

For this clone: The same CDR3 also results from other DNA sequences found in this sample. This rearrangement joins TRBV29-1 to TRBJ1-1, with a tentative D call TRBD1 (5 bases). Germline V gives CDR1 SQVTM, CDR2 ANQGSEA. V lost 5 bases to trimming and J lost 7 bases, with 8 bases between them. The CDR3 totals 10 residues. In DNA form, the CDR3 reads TGCAGCGTTTTGGGGGGTGAAGCTTTCTTT. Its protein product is CSVLGGEAFF.

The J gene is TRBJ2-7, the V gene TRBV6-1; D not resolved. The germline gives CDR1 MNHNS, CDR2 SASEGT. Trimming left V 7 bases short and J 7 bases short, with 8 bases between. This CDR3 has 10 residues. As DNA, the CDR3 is TGTGCCAGCATGTGGCGTGAGCAGTACTTC. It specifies CASMWREQYF.

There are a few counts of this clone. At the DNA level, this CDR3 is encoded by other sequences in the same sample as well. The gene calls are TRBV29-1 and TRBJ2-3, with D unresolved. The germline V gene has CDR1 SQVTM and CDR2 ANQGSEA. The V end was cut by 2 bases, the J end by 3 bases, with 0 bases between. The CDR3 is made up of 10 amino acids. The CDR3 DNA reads TGCAGCGTTGAAACAGATACGCAGTATTTT. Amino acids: CSVETDTQYF.

CDR3 sequence reads: CSVEDWVRGRYGYTF. The CDR3 nucleotides are TGCAGCGTTGAAGATTGGGTCAGGGGGAGGTATGGCTACACCTTC. The genes are TRBV29-1 and TRBJ1-2, with 7 bases aligning to TRBD1. V gave up 0 bases and J gave up 5 bases; unmatched junction bases: 9. Germline lookup yields CDR1 SQVTM and CDR2 ANQGSEA. CDR3 length: 15 residues. The entire variable domain, with the rest obtained from reference TRBV29-1 and TRBJ1-2, is as follows: SAVISQKPSRDICQRGTSLTIQCQVDSQVTMMFWYRQQPGQSLTLIATANQGSEATYESGFVIDKFPISRPNLTFSTLTVSNMSPEDSSIYLCSVEDWVRGRYGYTFGSGTRLTVV.

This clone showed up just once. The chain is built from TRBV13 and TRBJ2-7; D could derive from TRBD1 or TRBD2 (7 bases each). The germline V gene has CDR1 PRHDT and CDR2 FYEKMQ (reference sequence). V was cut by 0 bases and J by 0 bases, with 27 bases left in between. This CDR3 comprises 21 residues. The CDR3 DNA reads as TGTGCCAGCAGCTTAGGCCCCGGGGGGACAGCCGTAATCGGAAGCTCCTACGAGCAGTACTTC. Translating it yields CASSLGPGGTAVIGSSYEQYF. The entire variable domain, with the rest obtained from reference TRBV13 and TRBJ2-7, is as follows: AAGVIQSPRHLIKEKRETATLKCYPIPRHDTVYWYQQGPGQDPQFLISFYEKMQSDKGSIPDRFSAQQFSDYHSELNMSSLELGDSALYFCASSLGPGGTAVIGSSYEQYFGPGTRLTVT.

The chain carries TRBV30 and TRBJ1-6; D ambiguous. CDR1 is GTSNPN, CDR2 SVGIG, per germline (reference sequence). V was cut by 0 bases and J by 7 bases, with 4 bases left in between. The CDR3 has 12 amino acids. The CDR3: CAWSVGNSPLHF. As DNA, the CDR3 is TGTGCCTGGAGTGTCGGCAATTCACCCCTCCACTTT. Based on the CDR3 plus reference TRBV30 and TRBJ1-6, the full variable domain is SQTIHQWPATLVQPVGSPLSLECTVEGTSNPNLYWYRQAAGRGLQLLFYSVGIGQISSEVPQNLSASRPQDRQFILSSKKLLLSDSGFYLCAWSVGNSPLHFGNGTRLTVT.

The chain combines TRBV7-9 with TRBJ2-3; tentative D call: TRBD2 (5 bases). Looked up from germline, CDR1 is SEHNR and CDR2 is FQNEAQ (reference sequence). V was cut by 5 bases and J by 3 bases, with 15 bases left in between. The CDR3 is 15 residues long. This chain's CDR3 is CASSPGRRSTDTQYF. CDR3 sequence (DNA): TGTGCCAGCAGCCCCGGACGGAGGTCTACAGATACGCAGTATTTT.

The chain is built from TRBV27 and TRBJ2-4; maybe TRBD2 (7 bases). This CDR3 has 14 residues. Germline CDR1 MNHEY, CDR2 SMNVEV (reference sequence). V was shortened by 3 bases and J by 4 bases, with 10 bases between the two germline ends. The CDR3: CASSLGGLKNIQYF. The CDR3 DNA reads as TGTGCCAGCAGTTTGGGGGGGCTAAAAAACATTCAGTACTTC.

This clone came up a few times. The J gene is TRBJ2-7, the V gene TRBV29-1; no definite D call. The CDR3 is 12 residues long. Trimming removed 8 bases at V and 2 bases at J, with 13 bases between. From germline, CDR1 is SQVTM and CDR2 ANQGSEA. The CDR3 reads CSTLGRTYEQYF. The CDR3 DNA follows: TGCAGCACCCTTGGAAGGACCTACGAGCAGTACTTC.

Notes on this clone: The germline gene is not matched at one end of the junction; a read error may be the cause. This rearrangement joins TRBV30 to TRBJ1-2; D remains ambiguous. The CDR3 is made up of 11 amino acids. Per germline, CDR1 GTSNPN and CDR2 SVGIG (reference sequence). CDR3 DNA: TGTGCCTGGAGTGTTGTCAATTTTTTTGCCTTC. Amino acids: CAWSVVNFFAF.

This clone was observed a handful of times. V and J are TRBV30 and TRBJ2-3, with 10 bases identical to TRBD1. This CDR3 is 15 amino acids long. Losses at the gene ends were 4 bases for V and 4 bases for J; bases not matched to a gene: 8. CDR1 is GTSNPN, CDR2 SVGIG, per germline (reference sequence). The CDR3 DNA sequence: TGTGCCTGGATATCGGGACAGGGGTCGGCAGATACGCAGTATTTT. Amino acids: CAWISGQGSADTQYF.

For the CDR3, the DNA is TGTGCCAGCACCCGGGACAGGGCTGATTATATCTCCTACGAGCAGTACTTC. Translated: CASTRDRADYISYEQYF. This rearrangement joins TRBV13 to TRBJ2-7; TRBD1 matches 9 bases. CDR1 is PRHDT and CDR2 is FYEKMQ in the germline V gene (reference sequence). This CDR3 region has 17 residues. J lost 0 bases, V lost 7 bases, and 13 bases had no gene match.

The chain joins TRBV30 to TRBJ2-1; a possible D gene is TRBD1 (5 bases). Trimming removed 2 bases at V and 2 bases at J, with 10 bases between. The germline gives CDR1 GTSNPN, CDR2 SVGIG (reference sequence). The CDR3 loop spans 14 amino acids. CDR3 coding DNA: TGTGCCTGGAGTACTCAGGGCACCTACAATGAGCAGTTCTTC. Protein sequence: CAWSTQGTYNEQFF.

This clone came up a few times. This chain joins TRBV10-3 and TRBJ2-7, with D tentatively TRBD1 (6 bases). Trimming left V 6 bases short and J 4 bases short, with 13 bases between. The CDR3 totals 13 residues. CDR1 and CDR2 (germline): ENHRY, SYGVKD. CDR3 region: CAIRGARIYEQYF. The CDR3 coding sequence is TGTGCCATCAGGGGGGCAAGGATATACGAGCAGTACTTC.